The rows below give T cell receptor beta chains drawn from one sample of a study of T cells in Graves' hyperthyroidism and ophthalmopathy. TCRdb re-derived calls from the multiplex PCR reads in MiXCR, one entry per CDR3 protein. Of fewer than 350,000 distinct CDR3 sequences listed, over 12% are singletons. The specimen sequenced was blood. These receptors all come from a woman in her forties or fifties with Graves' hyperthyroidism that later progressed to Graves' ophthalmopathy. CDR3s include the opening cysteine and the closing phenylalanine or tryptophan. Fields, in order: V gene, clone size, J gene, D gene, CDR3 DNA, CDR3 protein. A D gene is named only where the DNA matches it firmly. Where a row states a size, it is once, few, many or the class of an expanded clone; other rows omit it.

v_call: TRBV3-1
clone_size: many
j_call: TRBJ2-3
d_call: -
cdr3_nt: TGTGCCAGCAGCCAAGACACGGCAGATACGCAGTATTTT
cdr3_aa: CASSQDTADTQYF

v_call: TRBV19
clone_size: -
j_call: TRBJ2-7
d_call: TRBD2
cdr3_nt: TGTGCCAGCAGGGAGCGGGGAAGCTCCTACGAGCAGTACTTC
cdr3_aa: CASRERGSSYEQYF

v_call: TRBV6-1
clone_size: many
j_call: TRBJ2-4
d_call: TRBD2
cdr3_nt: TGTGCCAGCACACCGGGACTAGGACTCCCAGGGCTAGCCAAAAACATTCAGTACTTC
cdr3_aa: CASTPGLGLPGLAKNIQYF

v_call: TRBV6-6
clone_size: many
j_call: TRBJ1-5
d_call: -
cdr3_nt: TGTGCCAGCAGTTACACGGGGGCCCGCAATCAGCCCCAGCATTTT
cdr3_aa: CASSYTGARNQPQHF

v_call: TRBV12-3/TRBV12-4
clone_size: many
j_call: TRBJ2-3
d_call: TRBD2
cdr3_nt: TGTGCCAGCACCCCTTCTAGCGGGAGCGCTTTGGGGCACACAGATACGCAGTATTTT
cdr3_aa: CASTPSSGSALGHTDTQYF

v_call: TRBV4-1
clone_size: -
j_call: TRBJ1-1
d_call: -
cdr3_nt: TGCGCCAGCAGTCGAGGGGCGGGGCTGAGGATGAACACTGAAGCTTTCTTT
cdr3_aa: CASSRGAGLRMNTEAFF

v_call: TRBV28
clone_size: -
j_call: TRBJ2-7
d_call: -
cdr3_nt: TGTGCCAGCAGTTCAGACGTACCCCGAGCAAGCTCCTACGAGCAGTACTTC
cdr3_aa: CASSSDVPRASSYEQYF

v_call: TRBV28
clone_size: many
j_call: TRBJ2-1
d_call: -
cdr3_nt: TGTGCCAGCCGCGTTAGGGGCAATGAGCAGTTCTTC
cdr3_aa: CASRVRGNEQFF

v_call: TRBV6-1
clone_size: many
j_call: TRBJ2-7
d_call: -
cdr3_nt: TGTGCCAGCAGGGACGGACCTTCTTACGAGCAGTACTTC
cdr3_aa: CASRDGPSYEQYF

v_call: TRBV27
clone_size: many
j_call: TRBJ1-1
d_call: TRBD1
cdr3_nt: TGTGCCAGCACCCCCACGACAGGGGTGAACACTGAAGCTTTCTTT
cdr3_aa: CASTPTTGVNTEAFF

v_call: TRBV5-1
clone_size: many
j_call: TRBJ2-7
d_call: -
cdr3_nt: TGCGCCAGCAGCTTAACTAACAGGGTCGAGCAGTACTTC
cdr3_aa: CASSLTNRVEQYF

v_call: TRBV25-1
clone_size: -
j_call: TRBJ1-3
d_call: TRBD1
cdr3_nt: TGTGCCAGCAGTGCAGGGACAGGGTGGAACACCATATATTTT
cdr3_aa: CASSAGTGWNTIYF

v_call: TRBV12-3/TRBV12-4
clone_size: few
j_call: TRBJ2-1
d_call: -
cdr3_nt: TGTGCCAGCAGTTTAAGGGCGCCGGGCCTTTTCTTC
cdr3_aa: CASSLRAPGLFF

v_call: TRBV7-9
clone_size: -
j_call: TRBJ2-5
d_call: TRBD2
cdr3_nt: TGTGCCAGCAGCCGGCTCGGGCTAGCGGGAGGGCCAACAGAGACCCAGTACTTC
cdr3_aa: CASSRLGLAGGPTETQYF

v_call: TRBV29-1
clone_size: many
j_call: TRBJ2-2
d_call: -
cdr3_nt: TGCAGCGTTCCTACGAACACCGGGGAGCTGTTTTTT
cdr3_aa: CSVPTNTGELFF

v_call: TRBV28
clone_size: -
j_call: TRBJ1-2
d_call: TRBD1
cdr3_nt: TGTGCCAGCAGTACCCGGACAGGGGATTTCTATGGCTACACCTTC
cdr3_aa: CASSTRTGDFYGYTF

v_call: TRBV7-2
clone_size: few
j_call: TRBJ2-1
d_call: TRBD2
cdr3_nt: TGTGCCAGCAGCTTAGGGAAACTAGCGGGCTCCTACAATGAGCAGTTCTTC
cdr3_aa: CASSLGKLAGSYNEQFF

v_call: TRBV3-1
clone_size: many
j_call: TRBJ2-5
d_call: -
cdr3_nt: TGTGCCAGCAGCCAGTGGTGGGACACACAAGAGACCCAGTACTTC
cdr3_aa: CASSQWWDTQETQYF

v_call: TRBV6-1
clone_size: many
j_call: TRBJ2-2
d_call: -
cdr3_nt: TGTGCCAGCACACGCTTAGGGCAAGACACCGGGGAGCTGTTTTTT
cdr3_aa: CASTRLGQDTGELFF

v_call: TRBV29-1
clone_size: -
j_call: TRBJ1-2
d_call: -
cdr3_nt: TGCAGCGTTGAAGGTCACGGGAGCGGGGGGGGCTACACCTTC
cdr3_aa: CSVEGHGSGGGYTF

v_call: TRBV9
clone_size: -
j_call: TRBJ1-1
d_call: -
cdr3_nt: TGTGCCAGCAGCGTAGGTCCCTGGGGCCCCATGAACACTGAAGCTTTCTTT
cdr3_aa: CASSVGPWGPMNTEAFF

v_call: TRBV6-2/TRBV6-3
clone_size: many
j_call: TRBJ2-7
d_call: TRBD2
cdr3_nt: TGTGCCAGCAGTTACGGTGGGAGACTAGCGGGAGTCGACGAGCAGTACTTC
cdr3_aa: CASSYGGRLAGVDEQYF

v_call: TRBV5-1
clone_size: -
j_call: TRBJ2-1
d_call: TRBD1
cdr3_nt: TGCGCCAGCAGCTTGGTCACCGGGACAGGGTCCGATGAGCAGTTCTTC
cdr3_aa: CASSLVTGTGSDEQFF

v_call: TRBV12-3/TRBV12-4
clone_size: many
j_call: TRBJ1-1
d_call: TRBD1
cdr3_nt: TGTGCCAGCAGTTACCGGACAGGGGACACTGAAGCTTTCTTT
cdr3_aa: CASSYRTGDTEAFF

v_call: TRBV2
clone_size: many
j_call: TRBJ2-3
d_call: TRBD2
cdr3_nt: TGTGCCAGCACTAGGACATCGGGGGGAGATACGCAGTATTTT
cdr3_aa: CASTRTSGGDTQYF

v_call: TRBV7-8
clone_size: few
j_call: TRBJ2-7
d_call: -
cdr3_nt: TGTGCCAGCTCAAGTGGGGGGAAAAGGGCTAACTACGAGCAGTACTTC
cdr3_aa: CASSSGGKRANYEQYF

v_call: TRBV5-1
clone_size: many
j_call: TRBJ2-3
d_call: -
cdr3_nt: TGCGCCAGCAGCCTTCAGGACGGCACAGATACGCAGTATTTT
cdr3_aa: CASSLQDGTDTQYF

v_call: TRBV6-1
clone_size: few
j_call: TRBJ1-1
d_call: -
cdr3_nt: TGTGCCAGCAGTGAAGCGCGTTCCATTCAGGCTGAAGCTTTCTTT
cdr3_aa: CASSEARSIQAEAFF

v_call: TRBV9
clone_size: few
j_call: TRBJ2-1
d_call: -
cdr3_nt: TGTGCCAGCAGCGTCATCTCCTCACATTACAATGAGCAGTTCTTC
cdr3_aa: CASSVISSHYNEQFF

v_call: TRBV3-1
clone_size: many
j_call: TRBJ2-2
d_call: -
cdr3_nt: TGTGCCAGCAGTCGGGGTAACACCGGGGAGCTGTTTTTT
cdr3_aa: CASSRGNTGELFF

v_call: TRBV6-1
clone_size: many
j_call: TRBJ1-4
d_call: -
cdr3_nt: TGTGCCAGCAGTCTTACGGCACAGGGTAGGGAAAAACTGTTTTTT
cdr3_aa: CASSLTAQGREKLFF

v_call: TRBV3-1
clone_size: many
j_call: TRBJ1-1
d_call: -
cdr3_nt: TGTGCCAGCACCGAACAGGGGAACACTGAAGCTTTCTTT
cdr3_aa: CASTEQGNTEAFF

v_call: TRBV7-9
clone_size: many
j_call: TRBJ2-5
d_call: TRBD2
cdr3_nt: TGTGCCAGCAGCCTGAGGGACTATCAAGAGACCCAGTACTTC
cdr3_aa: CASSLRDYQETQYF

v_call: TRBV20-1
clone_size: many
j_call: TRBJ2-1
d_call: TRBD2
cdr3_nt: TGCAGTGCCCTATCAGCGGGAGGGGGATACAATGAGCAGTTCTTC
cdr3_aa: CSALSAGGGYNEQFF

v_call: TRBV20-1
clone_size: many
j_call: TRBJ2-7
d_call: TRBD2
cdr3_nt: TGCAGTGCCGTAAAAGGGAGGGATTACTACGAGCAGTACTTC
cdr3_aa: CSAVKGRDYYEQYF

v_call: TRBV12-3/TRBV12-4
clone_size: many
j_call: TRBJ2-7
d_call: -
cdr3_nt: TGTGCCAGCAGTTTTCGCTCATACGAGCAGTACTTC
cdr3_aa: CASSFRSYEQYF

v_call: TRBV2
clone_size: few
j_call: TRBJ1-1
d_call: -
cdr3_nt: TGTGCCAGCTTAGTCCAGTTCCCTGAAGCTTTCTTT
cdr3_aa: CASLVQFPEAFF

v_call: TRBV20-1
clone_size: few
j_call: TRBJ1-2
d_call: TRBD1
cdr3_nt: TGCAGTGCTGCTGGGGACAGGGGGAGGGGCTACACCTTC
cdr3_aa: CSAAGDRGRGYTF

v_call: TRBV28
clone_size: many
j_call: TRBJ1-1
d_call: TRBD1
cdr3_nt: TGTGCCAGCAGTTTAGGGGCAGGGGGCAGGTTGGCTGAAGCTTTCTTT
cdr3_aa: CASSLGAGGRLAEAFF

v_call: TRBV20-1
clone_size: few
j_call: TRBJ2-3
d_call: -
cdr3_nt: TGCAGTGTTCCCGAAGAGTTCCAAGATACGCAGTATTTT
cdr3_aa: CSVPEEFQDTQYF

v_call: TRBV2
clone_size: many
j_call: TRBJ1-1
d_call: -
cdr3_nt: TGTGCCAGCAGTGATATGGGGGCTGCTTTCTTT
cdr3_aa: CASSDMGAAFF

v_call: TRBV2
clone_size: many
j_call: TRBJ2-3
d_call: TRBD2
cdr3_nt: TGTGCCAGCAGTACTAGCGGGAGCATTCTGGAAGATACGCAGTATTTT
cdr3_aa: CASSTSGSILEDTQYF

v_call: TRBV28
clone_size: many
j_call: TRBJ1-6
d_call: -
cdr3_nt: TGTGCCAGCAGAACAACAGGGCCCGGGAATTCACCCCTCCACTTT
cdr3_aa: CASRTTGPGNSPLHF

v_call: TRBV20-1
clone_size: few
j_call: TRBJ2-7
d_call: -
cdr3_nt: TGCAGTGCCGAGCCTAGGCGCATACAGGGGAGAACAGGGAGGGGGCTGTATTACGAGCAGTACTTC
cdr3_aa: CSAEPRRIQGRTGRGLYYEQYF

v_call: TRBV2
clone_size: many
j_call: TRBJ2-2
d_call: -
cdr3_nt: TGTGCCAGCATCGGAGGGCACACCGGGGAGCTGTTTTTT
cdr3_aa: CASIGGHTGELFF

v_call: TRBV20-1
clone_size: -
j_call: TRBJ2-7
d_call: TRBD2
cdr3_nt: TGCAGTGCTAGGGCGGGGCCTAGCGGGAGTGGCTACGAGCAGTACTTC
cdr3_aa: CSARAGPSGSGYEQYF

v_call: TRBV28
clone_size: many
j_call: TRBJ1-2
d_call: -
cdr3_nt: TGTGCCAGCAGTTTATCGGGTTTGGGGCAGGGCTATGGCTACACCTTC
cdr3_aa: CASSLSGLGQGYGYTF